This T cell receptor (beta chain) was retrieved from a study of regulatory T cells in long-lasting Graves disease (dated by TCRdb to 2020 to 2023). In the study overall: Patients with newly diagnosed Graves' disease had been on antithyroid drugs for under 3 months. This study used TCR sequencing and RNA sequencing of peripheral blood to compare persistent Graves' disease patients against newly diagnosed Graves' disease patients. The study was conducted in China and was registered as a clinical trial. A total of roughly 33 samples underwent TCR sequencing: around 13 from persistent and approximately 20 from newly diagnosed Graves' disease patients. The research as a whole found: Because the primary lesion, thyroid tissue, could not be accessed, the study looked at peripheral blood alone. Persistent patients shared more public clonotypes among themselves (around 3,000) than newly diagnosed patients did (over 950). Only the TCR beta chain was sequenced and analyzed. Persistent Graves' disease patients showed lower TCR Shannon entropy and fewer highly expanded clones than newly diagnosed patients, suggesting clonal expansion. As a limitation, the authors acknowledged that the small sample size may reduce accuracy. Preferential use of TRBV28, TRBJ1-2 and TRBJ2-5 was observed in persistent disease, whereas TRBV20-1 and TRBJ2-1 were favored in newly diagnosed disease.

The protocol used for the library was multiplex PCR. The instrument was an Illumina HiSeq 4000. CDR3 regions were amplified by Arm-PCR with iRepertoire HTBI primers to construct TCR beta libraries. Before sequencing, the PCR products underwent gel purification. As for the original processing: Across samples, approximately 68 TRBV and roughly 15 TRBJ segments were identified and used for gene usage analysis of CDR3 amino acid clonotypes. COPE and FqMerger were used to merge the filtered high-quality paired reads into contigs. BLAST was used to align contigs to IMGT TRBV, TRBD and TRBJ reference genes, and CDR3 was defined according to IMGT. Highly expanded clones were defined as clonotypes with a frequency above 0.1%. Shannon entropy served as the measure of repertoire diversity, while the Gini coefficient captured V-J evenness. Clonotypes shared by more than one individual were considered public. TCRdb reprocessed the public reads (quality trimming at Q25 with fastp, clone calling with MiXCR) and kept in-frame beta chains. For every CDR3 protein sequence, its rows merge into one entry that carries the most common genes and DNA. The V and J calls shown here were made by TCRdb, not taken from the authors' results. The table for this sample lists 530,000 or so distinct CDR3 sequences; about 15% of them were counted only once. Of the sample, around 12% is held by the ten largest clones.

The label giving this sample's time point can be read as: newly diagnosed GD, antithyroid drugs for less than 3 months. RNA was extracted from PBMCs in TRIzol for both TCR sequencing and RNA sequencing. Graves' disease was diagnosed according to American Thyroid Association guidelines. Recruitment of patients was carried out at an endocrinology department in Xi'an, China. Each patient gave 9 to 10 milliliters of peripheral blood, collected in an EDTA anticoagulant tube. PBMCs were isolated by Ficoll Paque Plus density gradient separation without further T cell sorting. An Agilent 2100 Bioanalyzer and agarose gel were used to check RNA quality, and a NanoDrop 2000 was used to measure RNA concentration. This clonotype was found a few times. The antigen it recognizes is unknown. No base quality information exists; no much larger clone differs at one position. The CDR3 contains 14 residues, cysteine and phenylalanine counted. The read is trimmed to its CDR3 DNA, 42 bases read in frame from base 1. Germline trimming: 4 bases from V, 3 bases from J; junction bases outside gene matches: 5. The CDR1 and CDR2 encoded by the germline V gene are SGDLS and YYNGEE.

These same records also appear under a second study, on T cells in Graves' hyperthyroidism and ophthalmopathy. Per that second paper: A patient counted as having stable Graves' hyperthyroidism if no progression to ophthalmopathy occurred over 18 months of follow-up. Hyperthyroidism patients were aged 18 to 65 years and newly diagnosed, with disease duration of less than 2 months. Any patient with an uncontrolled infection, another autoimmune disease, pregnancy or lactation was excluded. Diagnoses were established on the basis of clinical symptoms, serum thyroxine and TRAb, thyroid ultrasound, and orbital computed tomography. For the first round of RT-PCR on the TCR CDR3, the HTBI primer set was used together with the Qiagen OneStep RT-PCR kit. Most expanded thyroid clonotypes (frequency above 0.001) were also found in blood, which suggests that blood repertoires may mirror thyroid immune responses. A model built on a 13 V-J signature distinguished ophthalmopathy from stable hyperthyroidism, reaching over 85% sensitivity and about 81% specificity in cross-validation and 80%/75% in testing. In validation, progression to ophthalmopathy was predicted by the model with 70.59% sensitivity and 72.22% specificity, a median of about 6.4 months before onset. TCR V-J signatures able to tell the groups apart were searched for in a discovery cohort of more than 90 patients, of whom 40 to 45 had Graves' ophthalmopathy and about 60 had stable Graves' hyperthyroidism. An independent validation cohort of fewer than 20 hyperthyroidism patients and roughly 16 patients who later progressed to ophthalmopathy tested prospective prediction of ophthalmopathy. The approximately 95 discovery patients were divided at random into training and test sets in a 7:3 ratio. The study also compared thyroid tissue and blood T-cell repertoires from over 5 Graves' hyperthyroidism patients. Once sampling was done, hyperthyroidism patients were given methimazole at a starting dose of 30 mg daily, whereas ophthalmopathy patients were given high-dose intravenous methylprednisolone. The libraries were constructed in a second round of multiplex PCR and then size-selected and purified. Libraries were sequenced paired-end with 100 bp reads on an Illumina HiSeq2000. Raw data were processed with SOAPnuke, discarding reads with adapters, uncalled bases, mean Phred below 15, or no exact constant-primer or identifier match. High-quality paired reads were merged using COPE v1.2.5, and each unique nucleotide sequence was defined as a clonotype. Clonotypes were aligned to IMGT TRBV, TRBD and TRBJ reference segments using MiTCR v1.1. Only V-J combinations with frequency above 0.0001, covering 99.2% of repertoires, were analysed. A TCS score was defined as the ratio of F50 (clonal expansion) to E x V (chaos), with BLOSUM62-based TCRdist applied between CDR3 peptides within each V-J. Welch's t-statistics and random forest reduced roughly 500 V-J features to 13, which were used in a naive Bayes classifier (R e1071). Sample size was not statistically predetermined, and blinding of investigators to group allocation was not performed. The paper reports TCR Vbeta CDR3 sequencing of roughly 140 peripheral blood samples: approximately 41 ophthalmopathy, fewer than 80 hyperthyroidism and approximately 17 progressor patients.

In this chain, TRBV9 is recombined with TRBJ2-7; 9 bases in between match TRBD1. The TCR originated in a man younger than 30 with Graves disease. Donor details come from another sample of the same person, matched by shared clones. The sequenced sample was peripheral blood mononuclear cells (PBMCs), obtained at new diagnosis, from a patient treated with antithyroid drugs. Read as DNA, the sequence is TGTGCCAGCAGCCCTCAGGGACAGGGCTACGAGCAGTACTTC. Its protein reads: CASSPQGQGYEQYF.